This entry lists 5 T cell receptor beta chains sequenced from one sample in a study of blood T cell repertoires in COVID-19. The data were produced by immunoSEQ multiplex PCR, yet TCRdb's version contains in-frame clones alone and is incomplete. The sample contains roughly 250,000 clones, 75% to 95% of which appear only once. Sequencing input: peripheral blood. The receptors were gathered from a person between 18 and 35 years old with COVID-19, enrolled during active disease.

This clone was counted a single time. V is TRBV5-5 and J is TRBJ2-7; 11 bases are shared with TRBD2. J lost 4 bases, V lost 0 bases, and 3 bases had no gene match. The CDR3 sequence is 15 residues long. CDR1 and CDR2 (germline): SGHKS, YYEKEE (reference sequence). CDR3 residues: CASSLGTSGRYEQYF. The CDR3 nucleotides are TGTGCCAGCAGCTTGGGAACTAGCGGGAGATACGAGCAGTACTTC.

A few counts support this clone. The V call is TRBV13, the J call TRBJ1-5; D is possibly TRBD1 (6 bases). Trimming stripped 5 bases from V and 6 bases from J, with 8 bases between. The CDR3 runs to 12 residues. CDR1 is PRHDT and CDR2 is FYEKMQ in the germline V gene (reference sequence). The CDR3, as DNA: TGTGCCAGCAGCCCACAGGGTCAGCCCCAGCATTTT. Translation gives CASSPQGQPQHF.

This chain links TRBV24-1 with TRBJ2-7; maybe TRBD1 (5 bases). Germline loops: CDR1 KGHDR, CDR2 SFDVKD. V lost 4 bases and J lost 2, with 23 bases in between. The CDR3 contains 18 residues. The CDR3 DNA is TGTGCCACCAGTGACCCTCGGTTGGGGCAGGGAACTCCCTACGAGCAGTACTTC. This codes for CATSDPRLGQGTPYEQYF.

This CDR3 is CASSHRDTYNSPLHF. In DNA, the CDR3 is TGTGCCAGCAGCCACCGGGACACCTATAATTCACCCCTCCACTTT. The chain has TRBV7-9 and TRBJ1-6, with a possible D match to TRBD1 (6 bases). The germline V gene encodes CDR1 SEHNR and CDR2 FQNEAQ (reference sequence). The CDR3 length is 15 residues. The V gene lost 5 bases and the J gene lost 2 bases, with 10 bases spanning the gap.

This sequence joins TRBV20-1 and TRBJ2-3, with 12 bases lining up with TRBD2. From germline, CDR1 is DFQATT and CDR2 SNEGSKA (reference sequence). With 3 bases clipped from V and 5 bases from J, the junction kept 9 bases outside the gene matches. This CDR3 spans 16 amino acids. CDR3 residues: CSASGLAGSYGDTQYF. CDR3 sequence (DNA): TGCAGTGCTAGTGGACTAGCGGGATCTTATGGAGATACGCAGTATTTT.